Each of the 9 T cell receptor beta chains below was sequenced from the same sample in a study of post-analysis software for immune sequencing data (dated by TCRdb to the mid-2010s). What the work shows at the level of the full study, not this receptor alone: Patients showed significantly higher frequencies than controls for a few TRBV segments, among them TRBV5-6, TRBV5-1 and TRBV20-1.

Library preparation used PCR. The reads were generated on an Illumina HiSeq 2500. To reduce PCR and sequencing biases, unique molecular identifiers were incorporated into the TCR beta cDNA libraries. In TCRdb, the public reads were trimmed at Q25 with fastp and aligned with MiXCR, with productive beta chains retained. Merged by CDR3 protein, the rows form single entries marked with the most common genes and DNA. Here the sample has about 820,000 distinct CDR3 sequences; roughly 58% occur a single time. Around 4.5% of the sample comes from the top ten. Their recognized antigens are unknown. Input material: blood. The receptor source for this set is a girl aged 10 to 17 with multiple sclerosis.

Written as DNA, the CDR3 is TGTGCCAGCAGTTTCGTGGCAGGGGTCGCCTACGAGCAGTACTTC. This encodes CASSFVAGVAYEQYF. This chain links TRBV12-3 or TRBV12-4 with TRBJ2-7, with D possibly matching TRBD1 (6 bases). The V end lost 3 bases, the J end lost 2 bases, and 14 bases lay between the germline ends. The CDR3 contains 15 residues.

The chain combines TRBV29-1 with TRBJ2-1; possible D gene TRBD1, 5 bases. This CDR3 spans 12 amino acids. Germline-derived CDR1 and CDR2 are SQVTM and ANQGSEA. In nucleotides, the CDR3 is TGCAACGCCTACAGGTCCTACAATGAGCAGTTCTTC. This codes for CNAYRSYNEQFF.

This clonotype was counted between two and nine times. The chain uses TRBV20-1 and TRBJ2-1; TRBD2 matches 11 bases. Germline V lookup: CDR1 DFQATT, CDR2 SNEGSKA (reference sequence). The CDR3 length is 16 residues. Trimming at V came to 6 bases and at J to 1 base, leaving 8 bases not matched to a gene. The CDR3 region has the DNA TGCAGTGCGGGCGATCTAGCGGGAGGTTCCTACAATGAGCAGTTCTTC. Translating gives CSAGDLAGGSYNEQFF.

The V and J genes are TRBV5-1 and TRBJ2-7, with D possibly TRBD1 on 6 matching bases. Per germline, CDR1 SGHRS and CDR2 YFSETQ. Trimming shortened V by 4 bases and J by 2 bases, and 16 bases separated the two germline ends. This CDR3 spans 15 amino acids. Here the CDR3 reads CASSVLQGLAYEQYF. As DNA, the CDR3 is TGCGCCAGCAGCGTTTTACAGGGCCTCGCCTACGAGCAGTACTTC.

The chain combines TRBV5-1 with TRBJ1-2, with 8 bases matching TRBD1. The V and J ends lost 1 base and 6 bases, in that order; junction bases with no gene match: 8. This CDR3 spans 15 amino acids. In germline, CDR1 is SGHRS, CDR2 YFSETQ. CDR3 nucleotide sequence: TGCGCCAGCAGCTTGCCCGGACAGGGTCAAAATGGCTACACCTTC. Amino acid sequence: CASSLPGQGQNGYTF.

The CDR3 bases are TGTGCCAGCAGAAGGGAGGCTAGCTCCTACGAGCAGTACTTC. Translation gives CASRREASSYEQYF. The chain employs TRBV12-3 or TRBV12-4 and TRBJ2-7, with D possibly being TRBD2 (6 bases). The CDR3 runs 14 residues. The ends were cut back, 6 bases at V and 0 bases at J, with 12 bases in the middle.

The V gene is TRBV12-3 or TRBV12-4, the J gene TRBJ2-1; 8 bases are shared with TRBD1. This CDR3 is built from 15 residues. The ends lost 3 bases at V and 7 bases at J; junction bases unmatched: 8. The CDR3 DNA sequence: TGTGCCAGCAGTTTCGGCAGGGGGCGCGGTAATGAGCAGTTCTTC. This encodes CASSFGRGRGNEQFF.

This sequence joins TRBV29-1 and TRBJ2-5, with D tentatively TRBD2 (5 bases). This CDR3 has 17 residues. Trimming took off 4 bases at V and 1 base at J, with 22 bases between the two ends. Germline V gives CDR1 SQVTM, CDR2 ANQGSEA. The CDR3: CSVVGRGSGRVQETQYF. Here the CDR3 DNA reads TGCAGCGTTGTCGGAAGAGGGTCGGGCAGAGTCCAAGAGACCCAGTACTTC.

The V gene is TRBV11-2, the J gene TRBJ2-3, with D tentatively TRBD2 (6 bases). V was shortened by 2 bases and J by 6 bases, with 9 bases between the two germline ends. Germline V gene lookup returns CDR1 SGHAT and CDR2 FQNNGV. The CDR3 sequence is 13 residues long. This CDR3 is CASSLSSGDTQYF. CDR3 coding DNA: TGTGCCAGCAGCTTATCAAGCGGGGATACGCAGTATTTT.